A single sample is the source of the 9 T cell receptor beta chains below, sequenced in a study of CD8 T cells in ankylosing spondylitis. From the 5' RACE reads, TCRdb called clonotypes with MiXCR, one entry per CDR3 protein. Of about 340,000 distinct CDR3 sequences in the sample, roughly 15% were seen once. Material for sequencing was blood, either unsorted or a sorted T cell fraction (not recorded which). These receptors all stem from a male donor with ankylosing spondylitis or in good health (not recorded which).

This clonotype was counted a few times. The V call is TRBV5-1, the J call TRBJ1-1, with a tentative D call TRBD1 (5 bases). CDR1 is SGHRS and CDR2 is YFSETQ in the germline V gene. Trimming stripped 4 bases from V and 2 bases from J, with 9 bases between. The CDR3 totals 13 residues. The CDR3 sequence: CASSGGSNTEAFF. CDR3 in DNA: TGCGCCAGCAGCGGGGGGTCCAACACTGAAGCTTTCTTT. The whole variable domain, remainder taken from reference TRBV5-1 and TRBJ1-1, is KAGVTQTPRYLIKTRGQQVTLSCSPISGHRSVSWYQQTPGQGLQFLFEYFSETQRNKGNFPGRFSGRQFSNSRSEMNVSTLELGDSALYLCASSGGSNTEAFFGQGTRLTVV.

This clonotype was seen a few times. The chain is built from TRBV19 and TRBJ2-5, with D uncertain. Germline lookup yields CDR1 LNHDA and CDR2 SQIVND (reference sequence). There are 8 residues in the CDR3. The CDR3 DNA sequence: TGTTACGAAGAGACCCAGTACTTC. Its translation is CYEETQYF.

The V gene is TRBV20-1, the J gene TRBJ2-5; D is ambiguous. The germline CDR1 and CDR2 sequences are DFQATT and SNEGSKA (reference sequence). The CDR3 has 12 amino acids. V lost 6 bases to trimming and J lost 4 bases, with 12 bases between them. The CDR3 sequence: CSAWAGGETQYF. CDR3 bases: TGCAGTGCGTGGGCTGGTGGAGAGACCCAGTACTTC.

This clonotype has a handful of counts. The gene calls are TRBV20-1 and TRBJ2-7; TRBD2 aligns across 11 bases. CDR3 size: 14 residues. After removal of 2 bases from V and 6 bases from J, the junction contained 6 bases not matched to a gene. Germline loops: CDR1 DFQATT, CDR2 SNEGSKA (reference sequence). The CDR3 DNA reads TGCAGTGCTAGACTAGCGGGGGGCCTCACCGAGCAGTACTTC. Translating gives CSARLAGGLTEQYF.

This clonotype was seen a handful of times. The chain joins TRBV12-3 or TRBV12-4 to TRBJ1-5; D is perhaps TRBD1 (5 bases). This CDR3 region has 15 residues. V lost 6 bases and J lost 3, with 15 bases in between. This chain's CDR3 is CASSPGRENNQPQHF. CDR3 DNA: TGTGCCAGCAGCCCGGGACGGGAGAACAATCAGCCCCAGCATTTT.

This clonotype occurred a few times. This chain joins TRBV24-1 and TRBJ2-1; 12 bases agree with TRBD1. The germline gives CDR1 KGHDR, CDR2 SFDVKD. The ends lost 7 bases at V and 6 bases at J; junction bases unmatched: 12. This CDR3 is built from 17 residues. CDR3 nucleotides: TGTGCCACCAGCCCACAAGGGGGGACAGGGGGCTTCAATGAGCAGTTCTTC. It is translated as CATSPQGGTGGFNEQFF.

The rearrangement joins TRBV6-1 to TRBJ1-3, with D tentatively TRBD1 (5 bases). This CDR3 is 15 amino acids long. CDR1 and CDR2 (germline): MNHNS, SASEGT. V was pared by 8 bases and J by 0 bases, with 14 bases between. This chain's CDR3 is CASVMPGTSGNTIYF. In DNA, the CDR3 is TGTGCCAGCGTAATGCCAGGGACCTCTGGAAACACCATATATTTT.

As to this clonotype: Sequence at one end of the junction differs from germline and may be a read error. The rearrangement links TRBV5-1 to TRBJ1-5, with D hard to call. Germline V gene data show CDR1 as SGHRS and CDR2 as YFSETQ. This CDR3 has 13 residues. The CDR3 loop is CASGEIVGQPQQF. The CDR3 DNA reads TGCGCCAGCGGGGAGATAGTAGGTCAGCCCCAGCAATTT.

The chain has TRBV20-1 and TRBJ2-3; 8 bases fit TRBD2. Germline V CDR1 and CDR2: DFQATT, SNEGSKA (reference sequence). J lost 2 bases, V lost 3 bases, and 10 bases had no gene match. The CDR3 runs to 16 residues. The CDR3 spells CSASYPPGGVTDTQYF. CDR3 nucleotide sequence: TGCAGTGCTAGTTACCCCCCGGGGGGGGTCACAGATACGCAGTATTTT.